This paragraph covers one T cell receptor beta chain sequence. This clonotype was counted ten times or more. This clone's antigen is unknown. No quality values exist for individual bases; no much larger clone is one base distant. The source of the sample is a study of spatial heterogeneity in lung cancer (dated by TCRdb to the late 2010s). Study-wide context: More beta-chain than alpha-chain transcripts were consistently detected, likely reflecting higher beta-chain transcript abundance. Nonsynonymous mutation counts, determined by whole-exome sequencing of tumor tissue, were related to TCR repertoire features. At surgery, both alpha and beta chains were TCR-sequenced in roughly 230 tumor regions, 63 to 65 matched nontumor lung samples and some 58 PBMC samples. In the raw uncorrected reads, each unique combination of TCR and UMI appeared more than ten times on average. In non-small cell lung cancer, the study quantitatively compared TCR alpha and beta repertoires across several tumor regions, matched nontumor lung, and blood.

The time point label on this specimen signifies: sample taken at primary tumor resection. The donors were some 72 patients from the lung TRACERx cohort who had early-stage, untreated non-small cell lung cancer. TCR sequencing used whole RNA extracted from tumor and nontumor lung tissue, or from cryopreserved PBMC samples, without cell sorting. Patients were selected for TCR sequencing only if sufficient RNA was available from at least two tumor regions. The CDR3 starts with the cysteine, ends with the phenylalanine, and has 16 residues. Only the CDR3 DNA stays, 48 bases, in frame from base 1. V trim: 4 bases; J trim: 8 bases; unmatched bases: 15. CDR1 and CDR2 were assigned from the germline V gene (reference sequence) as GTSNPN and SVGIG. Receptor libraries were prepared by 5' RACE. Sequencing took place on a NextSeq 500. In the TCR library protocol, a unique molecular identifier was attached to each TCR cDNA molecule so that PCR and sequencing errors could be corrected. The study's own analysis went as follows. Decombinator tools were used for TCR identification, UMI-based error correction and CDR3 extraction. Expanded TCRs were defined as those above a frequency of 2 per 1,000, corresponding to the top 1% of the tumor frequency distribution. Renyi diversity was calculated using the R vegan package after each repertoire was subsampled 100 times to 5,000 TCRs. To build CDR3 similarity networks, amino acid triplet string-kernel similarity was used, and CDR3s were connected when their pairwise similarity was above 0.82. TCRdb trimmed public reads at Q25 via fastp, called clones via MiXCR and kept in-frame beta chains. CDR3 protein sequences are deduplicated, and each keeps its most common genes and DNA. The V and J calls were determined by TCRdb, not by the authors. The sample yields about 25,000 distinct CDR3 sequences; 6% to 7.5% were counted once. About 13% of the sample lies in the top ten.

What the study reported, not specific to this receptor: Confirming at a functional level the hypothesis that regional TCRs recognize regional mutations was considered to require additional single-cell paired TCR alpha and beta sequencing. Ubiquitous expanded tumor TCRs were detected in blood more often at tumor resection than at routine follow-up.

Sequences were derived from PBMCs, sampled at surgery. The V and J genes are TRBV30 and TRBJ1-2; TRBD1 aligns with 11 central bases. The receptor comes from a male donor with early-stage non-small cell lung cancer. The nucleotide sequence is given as TGTGCCTGGACCCCGGACAGGGGGCCCCCTAAGAGGGGCTACACCTTC. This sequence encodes CAWTPDRGPPKRGYTF.